Each of the 21 T cell receptor beta chains below was sequenced from the same sample in a study of blood T cell repertoires in COVID-19. Data came from immunoSEQ multiplex PCR; TCRdb stores just in-frame clones and leaves some out. The sample carries 140,000 to 150,000 clones, more than 75% recorded once. The specimen sequenced was peripheral blood. These TCRs come from a man aged 55 to 70 with active or convalescent COVID-19.

The chain is built from TRBV18 and TRBJ2-2; 9 nucleotides agree with TRBD1. The V gene's germline CDR1 is KGHSH and CDR2 LQKENI. V was clipped by 7 bases and J by 1 base; unmatched bases: 1. CDR3 length: 14 amino acids. In DNA form, the CDR3 reads TGTGCCAGCTTGGGACAGGGGAACACCGGGGAGCTGTTTTTT. Its translation is CASLGQGNTGELFF.

This rearrangement joins TRBV7-2 to TRBJ2-5, with a possible D match to TRBD2 (6 bases). The ends were cut back, 7 bases at V and 3 bases at J, with 21 bases in the middle. This CDR3 is 16 amino acids long. Germline V gene sequence: CDR1 SGHTA, CDR2 FQGNSA. CDR3 in DNA: TGTGCCAGCACCTCTGGGGTTGGGGGAGGTGAAGAGACCCAGTACTTC. This gives the protein CASTSGVGGGEETQYF.

The J gene is TRBJ1-1, the V gene TRBV15, with TRBD1 matching over 9 bases. CDR1 is LNHNV and CDR2 is YYDKDF in the germline V gene (reference sequence). CDR3 length equals 16 residues. V was clipped by 4 bases and J by 1 base; unmatched bases: 7. Written as DNA, the CDR3 is TGTGCCACCAGCACCCGATGGGGACAGGGGAACACTGAAGCTTTCTTT. This sequence encodes CATSTRWGQGNTEAFF.

V usage is TRBV5-1 and J usage is TRBJ1-1; weak D call: TRBD1 (5 bases). V was clipped by 4 bases and J by 5 bases, with 18 bases between them. The germline V gene encodes CDR1 SGHRS and CDR2 YFSETQ. The CDR3 runs 15 residues. CDR3 DNA: TGCGCCAGCAGCACTGGGGGAGGGAGGACTACTGAAGCTTTCTTT. Translation: CASSTGGGRTTEAFF.

V usage is TRBV6-5 and J usage is TRBJ1-5, with 9 bases that match TRBD1. The CDR3 has 14 residues. From germline, CDR1 is MNHEY and CDR2 SVGAGI. The V segment lost 6 bases and the J segment 7 bases; nucleotides outside the gene matches: 7. In DNA, the CDR3 is TGTGCCAGCAGAAGGACAGGGGTAGGCCAGCCCCAGCATTTT. This codes for CASRRTGVGQPQHF.

The chain combines TRBV27 with TRBJ1-5; 7 bases are a match to TRBD1. This CDR3 spans 13 amino acids. Germline CDR1 MNHEY, CDR2 SMNVEV (reference sequence). With V trimmed by 5 bases and J by 5 bases, 3 bases remained unmatched. DNA for the CDR3: TGTGCCAGCAGTGACAGGGCGGATCAGCCCCAGCATTTT. This gives the protein CASSDRADQPQHF.

DNA of the CDR3: TGTGCCAGCAGTTTAGTGGGGGGACAGACCCAGTACTTC. Protein sequence: CASSLVGGQTQYF. The chain couples TRBV27 to TRBJ2-5; TRBD2 might be the D (6 bases). Trimming pared 2 bases from V and 6 bases from J, leaving 10 bases between. CDR3 size: 13 residues. The germline V gene has CDR1 MNHEY and CDR2 SMNVEV (reference sequence).

With respect to this clone: The conserved phenylalanine or tryptophan is not found at the CDR3 terminus, so this likely reflects a read error. No DNA is shown, since the ends of the CDR3 on it are uncertain; the CDR3 is the one TCRdb lists. This rearrangement joins TRBV7-5 to TRBJ2-7; the D segment call TRBD2 is taken from the table without a DNA check. TRBV7-5 is a pseudogene. The CDR3 comprises 8 residues, both ends counted. This CDR3 is CVRSQTGD.

V and J are TRBV10-3 and TRBJ1-4; D is unclear. The ends were cut back, 4 bases at V and 0 bases at J, with 12 bases in the middle. The CDR3 consists of 16 residues. Per germline, CDR1 ENHRY and CDR2 SYGVKD. CDR3 sequence reads: CAISGSAAATNEKLFF. The CDR3 bases are TGTGCCATCAGTGGCAGTGCGGCTGCAACTAATGAAAAACTGTTTTTT.

The chain joins TRBV5-1 to TRBJ1-4; D perhaps matches TRBD1 (6 bases). There are 14 residues in the CDR3. The germline V gene has CDR1 SGHRS and CDR2 YFSETQ. The V end lost 2 bases, the J end lost 7 bases, and 12 bases lay between the germline ends. CDR3 in amino acids: CASSLGQRGEKLFF. The CDR3 nucleotides read TGCGCCAGCAGCTTAGGACAGAGGGGTGAAAAACTGTTTTTT.

The rearrangement joins TRBV7-8 to TRBJ2-7; possibly TRBD1 for D (6 bases). CDR1 and CDR2 from the germline V gene are SGHVS and FQNEAQ. The CDR3 is made up of 14 amino acids. The V end lost 3 bases, the J end lost 2 bases, and 11 bases lay between the germline ends. The CDR3: CASSLQTGPYEQYF. The CDR3 DNA is TGTGCCAGCAGCTTGCAGACAGGTCCCTACGAGCAGTACTTC.

The chain recombines TRBV9 with TRBJ2-5; 11 bases fit TRBD2. V lost 2 bases and J lost 4; bases outside the gene matches: 4. CDR3 length equals 15 residues. Per germline, CDR1 SGDLS and CDR2 YYNGEE. CDR3 residues: CASSVSGRASETQYF. The CDR3 DNA is TGTGCCAGCAGCGTTAGCGGGAGGGCCTCAGAGACCCAGTACTTC.

The chain combines TRBV14 with TRBJ2-3; D is uncertain. The CDR3 loop spans 14 amino acids. V lost 1 base, J lost 0 bases, and 5 bases lay in between. Germline loops: CDR1 SGHDN, CDR2 FVKESK. CDR3 sequence: CASSQGYSTDTQYF. CDR3 DNA sequence: TGTGCCAGCAGCCAAGGCTACAGCACAGATACGCAGTATTTT.

The chain has TRBV9 and TRBJ2-1; 11 bases fit TRBD2. J lost 3 bases, V lost 4 bases, and 6 bases had no gene match. Germline CDR1 reads SGDLS; CDR2 reads YYNGEE. CDR3 size: 16 residues. CDR3 nucleotide sequence: TGTGCCAGCAGCCCCGGGGGACTAGCGGACTACAATGAGCAGTTCTTC. Amino acid sequence: CASSPGGLADYNEQFF.

The V and J genes are TRBV5-6 and TRBJ2-7, with a weak D call TRBD1 (5 bases). The V gene's germline CDR1 is SGHDT and CDR2 YYEEEE. The ends were cut back, 1 base at V and 2 bases at J, with 10 bases in the middle. This CDR3 contains 14 residues. The CDR3: CASSLWTPAYEQYF. CDR3 nucleotides: TGTGCCAGCAGCTTGTGGACACCCGCCTACGAGCAGTACTTC.

The V and J genes are TRBV15 and TRBJ2-3, with TRBD2 matching 9 bases. Germline trimming cut 3 bases from V and 6 bases from J; bases unmatched to any gene: 19. Per the germline V gene, CDR1 is LNHNV and CDR2 is YYDKDF (reference sequence). This CDR3 has 19 residues. The CDR3: CATSSFKGSGSFGRDTQYF. CDR3 nucleotides: TGTGCCACCAGCAGCTTCAAAGGTAGCGGGAGTTTTGGTAGGGATACGCAGTATTTT. The full variable domain, completed using reference TRBV15 and TRBJ2-3, is DAMVIQNPRYQVTQFGKPVTLSCSQTLNHNVMYWYQQKSSQAPKLLFHYYDKDFNNEADTPDNFQSRRPNTSFCFLDIRSPGLGDTAMYLCATSSFKGSGSFGRDTQYFGPGTRLTVL.

The chain recombines TRBV7-9 with TRBJ2-5; D is perhaps TRBD1 (5 bases). CDR1 is SEHNR, CDR2 FQNEAQ, per germline (reference sequence). This CDR3 is built from 16 residues. Trimming left V 5 bases short and J 1 base short, with 17 bases between. Here the CDR3 reads CASSPKGRNTQETQYF. DNA of the CDR3: TGTGCCAGCAGCCCTAAGGGGCGGAACACCCAAGAGACCCAGTACTTC.

This chain joins TRBV10-3 and TRBJ2-3; TRBD2 aligns across 7 bases. Germline V gives CDR1 ENHRY, CDR2 SYGVKD. This CDR3 is built from 16 residues. V trimming: 0 bases; J trimming: 3 bases; junction bases outside the gene matches: 6. CDR3 DNA: TGTGCCATCAGTGAGTCGATGGCGGGAGAAACAGATACGCAGTATTTT. Amino acids: CAISESMAGETDTQYF.

The CDR3 DNA follows: TGTGCCATCAGTGAAGCTAAGGGGGGGTCCGGGGAGCTGTTTTTT. Its protein product is CAISEAKGGSGELFF. The chain is built from TRBV10-3 and TRBJ2-2; tentatively, D is TRBD2 (7 bases). This CDR3 contains 15 residues. CDR1 and CDR2 from the germline V gene are ENHRY and SYGVKD. Trimming stripped 3 bases from V and 6 bases from J, with 14 bases between.

The rearrangement joins TRBV7-3 to TRBJ1-1; D is possibly TRBD1 (5 bases). The length of the CDR3 is 14 residues. Trimming took 2 bases from V and 1 from J, leaving 8 bases between them. Per germline, CDR1 SGHTA and CDR2 FQGTGA. The CDR3 nucleotides read TGTGCCAGCAGCTTAGGGACTGAGAACACTGAAGCTTTCTTT. Amino acids: CASSLGTENTEAFF.

This clone was detected only once. The chain couples TRBV28 to TRBJ2-7; TRBD1 matches at 8 bases. The CDR3 length is 14 residues. Looked up from germline, CDR1 is MDHEN and CDR2 is SYDVKM. V shed 1 base, J shed 3 bases, and the junction held 2 bases outside the gene matches. CDR3 amino acids: CASSLSGGIYEQYF. The CDR3 DNA sequence: TGTGCCAGCAGTTTATCAGGGGGCATCTACGAGCAGTACTTC.